This T cell receptor (beta chain) was profiled in a study of regulatory T cells in long-lasting Graves disease. This clonotype was observed many times. Time point noted: newly diagnosed GD, antithyroid drugs for less than 3 months. RNA from PBMCs was the source of the TCR library. The authors drew approximately 9 milliliters of peripheral blood into EDTA tubes. The TCR beta library used iRepertoire HTBI primers with Arm-PCR amplification of CDR3. Per the original methods: Spanning all samples, the identified segments comprised approximately 57 TRBV and around 13 TRBJ. TCRdb reprocessed the multiplex PCR reads via MiXCR and lists one record per CDR3 protein. These V and J calls are TCRdb output, not the study's own analysis. The sample includes around 500,000 distinct CDR3 sequences, more than 15% of them seen just once. This CDR3 comprises 13 residues. Trimming left V 3 bases short and J 15 bases short, with 17 bases between. CDR1 and CDR2 (germline): SGHAT, FQNNGV.

This same sample was also taken into another study, of T cells in Graves' hyperthyroidism and ophthalmopathy. That report adds: Hyperthyroidism had been newly diagnosed in patients aged 18 to 65, and its duration was under 2 months. Progression to ophthalmopathy was predicted a median of 6.5 months early.

The sequence derives from a woman aged 35 to 59 with Graves disease. The input for sequencing was peripheral blood mononuclear cells (PBMCs), taken at new diagnosis, from a patient treated with antithyroid drugs. This chain joins TRBV11-2 and TRBJ1-4; the D is unclear. This chain's CDR3 is CASSLDPGLLLFF. CDR3 in DNA: TGTGCCAGCAGCTTGGACCCGGGCCTACTCTTGTTTTTT. The full variable domain, rest sourced from reference TRBV11-2 and TRBJ1-4, is EAGVAQSPRYKIIEKRQSVAFWCNPISGHATLYWYQQILGQGPKLLIQFQNNGVVDDSQLPKDRFSAERLKGVDSTLKIQPAKLEDSAVYLCASSLDPGLLLFFGSGTQLSVL.